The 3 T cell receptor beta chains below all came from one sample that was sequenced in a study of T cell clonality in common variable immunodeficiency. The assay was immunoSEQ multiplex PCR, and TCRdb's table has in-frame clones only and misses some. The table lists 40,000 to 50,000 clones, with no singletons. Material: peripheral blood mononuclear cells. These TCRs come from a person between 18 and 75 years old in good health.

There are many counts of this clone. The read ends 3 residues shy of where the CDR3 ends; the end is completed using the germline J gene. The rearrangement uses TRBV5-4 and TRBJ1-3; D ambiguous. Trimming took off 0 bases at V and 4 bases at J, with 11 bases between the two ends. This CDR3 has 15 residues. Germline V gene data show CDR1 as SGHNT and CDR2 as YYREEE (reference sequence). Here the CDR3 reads CASSLAVEGGNTIYF. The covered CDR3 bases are TGTGCCAGCAGCTTGGCCGTTGAAGGGGGAAACACC.

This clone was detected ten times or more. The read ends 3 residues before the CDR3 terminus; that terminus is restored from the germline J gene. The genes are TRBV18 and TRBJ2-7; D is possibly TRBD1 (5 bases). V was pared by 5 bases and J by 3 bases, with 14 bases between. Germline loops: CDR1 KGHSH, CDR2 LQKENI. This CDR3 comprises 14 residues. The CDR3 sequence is CASSARTQGYEQYF. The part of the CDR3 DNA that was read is TGTGCCAGCTCAGCGCGAACCCAGGGCTACGAG.

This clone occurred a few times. This CDR3 is CASSSLAGRYEQYF. Incomplete CDR3 DNA: TGTGCCAGCAGCTCTCTAGCGGGGCGCTACGAG. This chain joins TRBV7-9 and TRBJ2-7, with TRBD2 identical over 9 bases. The read terminates 3 residues before the CDR3 end, so the remaining end is supplied by the germline J gene. Looked up from germline, CDR1 is SEHNR and CDR2 is FQNEAQ (reference sequence). The CDR3 is 14 residues long. V dropped 4 bases and J dropped 3; count of bases not matched to a gene: 4.